The sequence of this T cell receptor (beta chain) was determined in a study of CD8+ T cells in alopecia areata. The CDR3 loop spans 11 amino acids. V lost 5 bases and J lost 6, with 10 bases in between. CDR1 is GTSNPN and CDR2 is SVGIG in the germline V gene (reference sequence). Isolated RNA was reverse transcribed into cDNA used as the sequencing template. TCRdb's table, derived via immunoSEQ multiplex PCR, lists solely in-frame clones and lacks some. This table holds just over 150,000 clones, about 50% found once. In this sample, this clone turned up a few times. The source of this sequence is a human donor with alopecia areata. The source was CD8+ T cells sorted from blood, collected at week 0. The chain joins TRBV30 to TRBJ1-1; D unclear. DNA for the CDR3: TGTGCCTGGTACACAATGGCTGAAGCTTTCTTT. Translation gives CAWYTMAEAFF.